A selection of T cell receptor beta chains follows, all from one sample in a study of beta chain features in type 1 diabetes. Generated by immunoSEQ multiplex PCR, the TCRdb table keeps only in-frame clones and is missing some. The sample has about 370,000 clones; around 10% are singletons. The material sequenced was central memory CD4+ T cells from blood. The receptors stem from a man aged 30 to 39 with type 1 diabetes. The CDR3 runs from the conserved cysteine through the conserved F or W. Fields, in order: V gene, J gene, CDR3 length, clone size, CDR3 protein. Some rows mark clone size as missing; the rest say once, few, many or name a class of expanded clone.

v_gene: TRBV19; j_gene: TRBJ1-5; len: 14; abundance: few; CDR3aa: CASSDNRLDQPQHF
v_gene: TRBV9; j_gene: TRBJ2-3; len: 14; abundance: few; CDR3aa: CASSSPRDGDTQYF
v_gene: TRBV19; j_gene: TRBJ2-3; len: 14; abundance: few; CDR3aa: CASRSSGMTDTQYF
v_gene: TRBV27; j_gene: TRBJ2-5; len: 17; abundance: few; CDR3aa: CASSSPPGRGRQETQYF
v_gene: TRBV7-9; j_gene: TRBJ2-3; len: 14; abundance: -; CDR3aa: CASSRGTGTDTQYF
v_gene: TRBV18; j_gene: TRBJ2-5; len: 15; abundance: -; CDR3aa: CASSSRIIEGETQYF
v_gene: TRBV6-5; j_gene: TRBJ2-5; len: 14; abundance: few; CDR3aa: CASSYIKSVETQYF
v_gene: TRBV5-4; j_gene: TRBJ2-2; len: 13; abundance: few; CDR3aa: CASSLVNTGELFF
v_gene: TRBV11-2; j_gene: TRBJ1-4; len: 16; abundance: -; CDR3aa: CASSLPRTGCVEKLFF
v_gene: TRBV7-2; j_gene: TRBJ1-1; len: 16; abundance: -; CDR3aa: CASSPDQIGANTEAFF
v_gene: TRBV11-2; j_gene: TRBJ1-4; len: 15; abundance: -; CDR3aa: CASTHWGRTNEKLFF
v_gene: TRBV19; j_gene: TRBJ2-2; len: 16; abundance: -; CDR3aa: CASSIVGDTNTGELFF
v_gene: TRBV7-2; j_gene: TRBJ1-5; len: 15; abundance: few; CDR3aa: CASSFGTGGNQPQHF
v_gene: TRBV10-3; j_gene: TRBJ2-1; len: 17; abundance: -; CDR3aa: CAISETSGRPENNEQFF
v_gene: TRBV20-1; j_gene: TRBJ2-7; len: 11; abundance: few; CDR3aa: CSARSGFEQYF
v_gene: TRBV28; j_gene: TRBJ1-2; len: 14; abundance: -; CDR3aa: CASSQGQGNYGYTF
v_gene: TRBV19; j_gene: TRBJ2-1; len: 15; abundance: -; CDR3aa: CASVGRGQGINEQFF
v_gene: TRBV7-6; j_gene: TRBJ2-3; len: 16; abundance: -; CDR3aa: CASSLSASGSTDTQYF
v_gene: TRBV5-4; j_gene: TRBJ2-5; len: 13; abundance: few; CDR3aa: CASSPGPAETQYF
v_gene: TRBV28; j_gene: TRBJ1-5; len: 16; abundance: few; CDR3aa: CASIVGGGYSNQPQHF
v_gene: TRBV5-1; j_gene: TRBJ2-7; len: 12; abundance: -; CDR3aa: CASSFQGYEQYF
v_gene: TRBV5-8; j_gene: TRBJ1-5; len: 16; abundance: -; CDR3aa: CASSLPPGRGYQPQHF
v_gene: TRBV5-1; j_gene: TRBJ2-3; len: 15; abundance: few; CDR3aa: CASSLVQGQGDTQYF
v_gene: TRBV12-5; j_gene: TRBJ2-1; len: 14; abundance: -; CDR3aa: CASGFPGAVNEQFF
v_gene: TRBV7-9; j_gene: TRBJ2-2; len: 14; abundance: few; CDR3aa: CASSPPRRTGELFF
v_gene: TRBV28; j_gene: TRBJ2-5; len: 16; abundance: few; CDR3aa: CASSLYSGGEGETQYF
v_gene: TRBV10-3; j_gene: TRBJ1-3; len: 17; abundance: -; CDR3aa: CAISELGGGRSGNTIYF
v_gene: TRBV21-1; j_gene: TRBJ2-1; len: 16; abundance: few; CDR3aa: CASSKDATSVGDEQFF
v_gene: TRBV12-5; j_gene: TRBJ2-2; len: 13; abundance: -; CDR3aa: CASGRGITGELFF
v_gene: TRBV28; j_gene: TRBJ1-2; len: 15; abundance: -; CDR3aa: CASSLWAGGNYGYTF
v_gene: TRBV7-8; j_gene: TRBJ2-3; len: 15; abundance: once; CDR3aa: CASSSQGVHLDTQYF
v_gene: TRBV29-1; j_gene: TRBJ2-7; len: 13; abundance: -; CDR3aa: CSVPREGPFEQYF
v_gene: TRBV19; j_gene: TRBJ2-5; len: 14; abundance: many; CDR3aa: CASTTTGGVETQYF
v_gene: TRBV6-5; j_gene: TRBJ1-4; len: 14; abundance: few; CDR3aa: CASSLQGISEKLFF
v_gene: TRBV18; j_gene: TRBJ2-3; len: 13; abundance: many; CDR3aa: CASSPRGTDTQYF
v_gene: TRBV9; j_gene: TRBJ2-7; len: 14; abundance: few; CDR3aa: CASSATGDSYEQYF
v_gene: TRBV7-9; j_gene: TRBJ1-2; len: 15; abundance: -; CDR3aa: CASSRRGQGDYGYTF
v_gene: TRBV28; j_gene: TRBJ2-7; len: 14; abundance: -; CDR3aa: CASSPTDSSYEQYF
v_gene: TRBV2; j_gene: TRBJ1-5; len: 16; abundance: -; CDR3aa: CASSPGTTSGDQPQHF
v_gene: TRBV7-7; j_gene: TRBJ2-3; len: 15; abundance: -; CDR3aa: CASSLSGVSTDTQYF
v_gene: TRBV6-1; j_gene: TRBJ1-5; len: 13; abundance: many; CDR3aa: CASSVGTAQPQHF
v_gene: TRBV7-2; j_gene: TRBJ2-1; len: 14; abundance: few; CDR3aa: CASEAGPLYNEQFF
v_gene: TRBV15; j_gene: TRBJ1-5; len: 16; abundance: few; CDR3aa: CATSRDLGTWNQPQHF
v_gene: TRBV7-3; j_gene: TRBJ2-7; len: 14; abundance: few; CDR3aa: CASSSSSVSYEQYF
v_gene: TRBV14; j_gene: TRBJ1-1; len: 11; abundance: many; CDR3aa: CASSPGTKAFF
v_gene: TRBV19; j_gene: TRBJ2-7; len: 15; abundance: -; CDR3aa: CASSPGLTYATEQYF
v_gene: TRBV9; j_gene: TRBJ1-2; len: 9; abundance: -; CDR3aa: CASTSYPIF
v_gene: TRBV7-3; j_gene: TRBJ2-1; len: 14; abundance: -; CDR3aa: CASSLAGGATEQFF
v_gene: TRBV7-2; j_gene: TRBJ2-5; len: 13; abundance: -; CDR3aa: CASSLRTDETQYF
v_gene: TRBV5-1; j_gene: TRBJ2-3; len: 12; abundance: few; CDR3aa: CASSSSTDTQYF
v_gene: TRBV13; j_gene: TRBJ2-7; len: 15; abundance: -; CDR3aa: CASSLVGRQTYEQYF
v_gene: TRBV2; j_gene: TRBJ2-6; len: 16; abundance: -; CDR3aa: CASSEQGFSGANVLTF
v_gene: TRBV11-1; j_gene: TRBJ2-5; len: 16; abundance: few; CDR3aa: CASSPGLAGLQETQYF
v_gene: TRBV6-5; j_gene: TRBJ1-5; len: 14; abundance: -; CDR3aa: CASKADRRNQPQHF